This TCR beta chain was profiled in a study of T-cell memory formation after mild COVID-19. The germline V gene encodes CDR1 SGHRS and CDR2 YFSETQ. Trimming cost V 5 bases and J 0 bases, with 12 bases left between them. The CDR3 contains 15 residues. Study-wide findings and caveats: The finding that pre-infection memory included some responding clones suggested that cross-reactive memory joined. Clones contracting day 15 to 85 were balanced CD4/CD8; later expanders leaned CD4+.

Of note for this clonotype: Its antigen remains unknown.

In TCRdb, the 5' RACE reads were re-called with MiXCR into one record per CDR3 protein. The sample carries approximately 240,000 distinct CDR3 sequences, 16% recorded once. This rearrangement joins TRBV5-1 to TRBJ2-1; a possible D gene is TRBD2 (6 bases). The sequenced material came from PBMCs or a T cell subset sorted from them (not recorded which). The source of this sequence is a man aged 18 to 30 who had mild COVID-19 (a few samples of this study predate the infection). Cell type and time point are not known. In DNA, the CDR3 is TGCGCCAGCAGGGCGGCGGGAAGCTCCTACAATGAGCAGTTCTTC. As protein: CASRAAGSSYNEQFF.